One TCR beta chain is described in this entry. Stated time point: newly diagnosed GD, antithyroid drugs for less than 3 months. Extracted PBMC RNA gave rise to the TCR library. These data are taken from a study of regulatory T cells in long-lasting Graves disease. Arm-PCR of CDR3 regions and iRepertoire HTBI primers were the basis on which TCR beta libraries were built. In TCRdb, the multiplex PCR reads were re-called with MiXCR into one record per CDR3 protein. The sample includes around 420,000 distinct CDR3 sequences, 15% to 18% of them seen just once. The sequence was collected from a female donor with Graves disease. Here the sequenced sample was peripheral blood mononuclear cells (PBMCs), taken at new diagnosis, from a patient treated with antithyroid drugs.

DNA of the CDR3: TGCGCCAGCAGATCCGGGGTCCGGAATTCACCCCTCCACTTT. This codes for CASRSGVRNSPLHF. The genes are TRBV5-1 and TRBJ1-6; no reliable D call. CDR1 and CDR2 (germline): SGHRS, YFSETQ. The CDR3 contains 14 residues. Trimming shortened V by 5 bases and J by 7 bases, and 13 bases separated the two germline ends.